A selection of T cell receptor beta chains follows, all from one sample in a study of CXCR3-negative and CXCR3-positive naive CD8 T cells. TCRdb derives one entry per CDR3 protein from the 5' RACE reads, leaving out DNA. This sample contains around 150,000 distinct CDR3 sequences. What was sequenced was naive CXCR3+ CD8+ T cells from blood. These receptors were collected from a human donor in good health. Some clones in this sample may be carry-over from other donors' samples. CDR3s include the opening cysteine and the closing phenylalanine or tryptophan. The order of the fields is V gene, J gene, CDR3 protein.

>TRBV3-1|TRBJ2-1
CASSQPSGRMSSYNEQFF
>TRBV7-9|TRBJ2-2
CASSFAPWRGGNTGELFF
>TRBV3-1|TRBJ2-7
CASSQDTVRDEQYF
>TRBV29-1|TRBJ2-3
CSVDAETSTDTQYF
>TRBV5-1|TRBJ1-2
CASSLESVNYGYTF
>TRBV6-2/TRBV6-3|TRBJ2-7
CATQPGTYEQYF
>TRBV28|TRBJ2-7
CASSYRGLRIYEQYF
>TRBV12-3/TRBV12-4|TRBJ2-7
CASSLASGDYEQYF
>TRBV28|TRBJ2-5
CASSLYGTLETQYF
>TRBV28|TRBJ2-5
CASSPRTGAVQETQYF
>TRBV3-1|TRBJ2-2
CASSPLAGTGELFF
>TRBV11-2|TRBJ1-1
CASSYPGGEGTEAFF
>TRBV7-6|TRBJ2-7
CASSFEPILGANEQYF
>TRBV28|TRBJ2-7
CASSPTGSGYEQYF
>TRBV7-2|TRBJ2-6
CASSLSHGTHPGTEGANVLTF
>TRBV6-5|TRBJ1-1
CASSYSLRGNTEAFF
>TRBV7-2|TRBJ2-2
CASSFVAGGPVTGELFF
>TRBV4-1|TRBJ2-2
CASSQKPWSGELFF
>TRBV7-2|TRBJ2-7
CAGGRGDYEQYF
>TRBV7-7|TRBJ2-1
CASSLTASSYNEQFF
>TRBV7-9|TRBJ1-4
CASTYLISSTNEKLFF
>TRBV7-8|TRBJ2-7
CASSLEAPTSGSYEQYF
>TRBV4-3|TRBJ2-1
CASSQGNPGGVSYNEQFF
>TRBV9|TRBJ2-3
CASSFTNSGGVDTQYF
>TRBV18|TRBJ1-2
CASSPPGQKDGYTF
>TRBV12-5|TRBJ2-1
CASGFGTSNEQFF
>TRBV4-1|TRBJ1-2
CASSQPADRGKNAYGYTF
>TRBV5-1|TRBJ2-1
CASSHISDSYNEQFF
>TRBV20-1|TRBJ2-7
CSASQLAGTYGYEQYF
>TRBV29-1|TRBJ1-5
CSVGGFGNQPQHF
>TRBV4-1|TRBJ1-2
CASSQDPGQLVGYTF
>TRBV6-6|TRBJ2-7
CASSPPLAASYEQYF
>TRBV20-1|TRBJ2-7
CSARDRGRYYEQYF
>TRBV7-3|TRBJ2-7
CASSFTDREVYEQYF
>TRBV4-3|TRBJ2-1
CASSQDRGGETSNEQFF
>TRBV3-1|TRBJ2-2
CASSQAALRTNTGELFF
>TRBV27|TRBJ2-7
CASSGRAGYEQYF